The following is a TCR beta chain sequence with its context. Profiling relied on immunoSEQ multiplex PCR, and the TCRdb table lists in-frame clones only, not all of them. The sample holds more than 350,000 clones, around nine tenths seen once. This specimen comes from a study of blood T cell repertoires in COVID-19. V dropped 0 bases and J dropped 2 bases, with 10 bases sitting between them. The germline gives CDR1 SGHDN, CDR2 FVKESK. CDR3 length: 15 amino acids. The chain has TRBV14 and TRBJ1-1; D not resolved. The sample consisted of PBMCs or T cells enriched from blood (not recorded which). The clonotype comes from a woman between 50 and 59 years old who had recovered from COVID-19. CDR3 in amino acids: CASSQEYRPNTEAFF. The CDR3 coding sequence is TGTGCCAGCAGCCAAGAGTATCGTCCTAACACTGAAGCTTTCTTT.